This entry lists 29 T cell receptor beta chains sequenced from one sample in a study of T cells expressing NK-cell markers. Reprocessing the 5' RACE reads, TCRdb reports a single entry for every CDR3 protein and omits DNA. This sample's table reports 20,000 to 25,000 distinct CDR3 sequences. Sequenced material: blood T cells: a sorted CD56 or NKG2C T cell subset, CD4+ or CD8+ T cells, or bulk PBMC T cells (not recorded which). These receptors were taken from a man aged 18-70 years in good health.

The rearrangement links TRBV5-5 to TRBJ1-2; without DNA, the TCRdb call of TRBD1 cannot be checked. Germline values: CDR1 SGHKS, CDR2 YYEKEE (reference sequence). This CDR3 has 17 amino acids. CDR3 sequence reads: CASSSPKGQGNLIGYTF.

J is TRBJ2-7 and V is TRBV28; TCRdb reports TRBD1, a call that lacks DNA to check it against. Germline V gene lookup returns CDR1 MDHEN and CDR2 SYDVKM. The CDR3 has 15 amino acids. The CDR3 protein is CATKDGAGYGGEQYF.

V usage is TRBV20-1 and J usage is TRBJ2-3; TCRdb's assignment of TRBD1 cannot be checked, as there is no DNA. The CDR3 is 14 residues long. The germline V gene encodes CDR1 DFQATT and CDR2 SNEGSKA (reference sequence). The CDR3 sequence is CSARDAGRTDTQYF.

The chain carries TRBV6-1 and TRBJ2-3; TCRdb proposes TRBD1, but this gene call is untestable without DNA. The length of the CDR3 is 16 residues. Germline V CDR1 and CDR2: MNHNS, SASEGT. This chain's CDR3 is CASVALGTGRTDTQYF.

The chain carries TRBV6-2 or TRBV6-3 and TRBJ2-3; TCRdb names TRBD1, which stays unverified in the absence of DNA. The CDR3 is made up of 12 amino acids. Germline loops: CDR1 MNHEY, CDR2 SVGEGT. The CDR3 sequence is CATSPRTDTQYF.

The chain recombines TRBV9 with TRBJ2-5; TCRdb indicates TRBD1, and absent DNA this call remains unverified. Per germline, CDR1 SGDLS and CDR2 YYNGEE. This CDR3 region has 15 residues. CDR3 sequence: CASSVGVRVQETQYF.

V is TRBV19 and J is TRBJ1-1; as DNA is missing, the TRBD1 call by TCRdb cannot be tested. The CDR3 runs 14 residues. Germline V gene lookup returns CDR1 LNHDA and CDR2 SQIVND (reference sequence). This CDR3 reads CASSPGQVNTEAFF.

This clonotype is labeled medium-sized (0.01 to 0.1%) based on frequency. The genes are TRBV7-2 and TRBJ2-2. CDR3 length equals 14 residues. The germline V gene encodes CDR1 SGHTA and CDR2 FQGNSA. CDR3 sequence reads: CASSLGWGTGELFF. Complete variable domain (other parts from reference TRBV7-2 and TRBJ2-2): GAGVSQSPSNKVTEKGKDVELRCDPISGHTALYWYRQSLGQGLEFLIYFQGNSAPDKSGLPSDRFSAERTGGSVSTLTIQRTQQEDSAVYLCASSLGWGTGELFFGEGSRLTVL.

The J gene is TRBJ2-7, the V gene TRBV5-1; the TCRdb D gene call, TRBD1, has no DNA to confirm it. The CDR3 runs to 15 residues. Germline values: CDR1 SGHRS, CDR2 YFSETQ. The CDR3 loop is CASTPLLGEGLEQYF.

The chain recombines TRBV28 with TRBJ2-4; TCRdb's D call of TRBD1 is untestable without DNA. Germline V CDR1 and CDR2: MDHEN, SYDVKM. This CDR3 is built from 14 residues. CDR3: CASSFGTAKNIQYF. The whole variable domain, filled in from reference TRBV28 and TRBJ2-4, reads DVKVTQSSRYLVKRTGEKVFLECVQDMDHENMFWYRQDPGLGLRLIYFSYDVKMKEKGDIPEGYSVSREKKERFSLILESASTNQTSMYLCASSFGTAKNIQYFGAGTRLSVL.

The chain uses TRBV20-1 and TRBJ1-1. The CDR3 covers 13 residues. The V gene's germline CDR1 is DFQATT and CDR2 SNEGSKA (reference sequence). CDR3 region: CSARDLPGTEAFF.

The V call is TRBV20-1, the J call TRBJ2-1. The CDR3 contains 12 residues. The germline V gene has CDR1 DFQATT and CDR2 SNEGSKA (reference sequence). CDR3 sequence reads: CSAVVTVLEQFF.

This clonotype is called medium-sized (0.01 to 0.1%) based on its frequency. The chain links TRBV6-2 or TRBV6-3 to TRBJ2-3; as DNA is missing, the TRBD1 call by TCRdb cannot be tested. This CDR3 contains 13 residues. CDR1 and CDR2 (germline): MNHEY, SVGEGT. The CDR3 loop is CASSLTVTDTQYF.

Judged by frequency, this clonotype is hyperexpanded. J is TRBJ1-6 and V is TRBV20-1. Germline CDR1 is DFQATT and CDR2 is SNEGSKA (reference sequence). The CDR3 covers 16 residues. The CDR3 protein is CSARDLAGGDNSPLHF.

The chain's CDR3 is CATRVAGARNEQFF. The chain is built from TRBV28 and TRBJ2-1; lacking DNA, the TRBD2 call made by TCRdb goes unchecked. There are 14 residues in the CDR3. Per the germline V gene, CDR1 is MDHEN and CDR2 is SYDVKM.

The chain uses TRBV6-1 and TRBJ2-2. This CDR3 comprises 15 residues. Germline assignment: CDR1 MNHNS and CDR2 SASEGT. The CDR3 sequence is CASRESGSYTGELFF.

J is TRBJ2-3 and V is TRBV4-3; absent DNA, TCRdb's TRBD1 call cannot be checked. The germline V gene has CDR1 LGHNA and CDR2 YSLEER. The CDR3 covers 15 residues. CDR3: CASSRRQGAKDTQYF.

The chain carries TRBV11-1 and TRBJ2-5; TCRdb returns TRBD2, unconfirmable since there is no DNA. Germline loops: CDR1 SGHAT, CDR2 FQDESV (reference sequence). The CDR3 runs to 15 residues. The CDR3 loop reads CASSLGRSPQETQYF.

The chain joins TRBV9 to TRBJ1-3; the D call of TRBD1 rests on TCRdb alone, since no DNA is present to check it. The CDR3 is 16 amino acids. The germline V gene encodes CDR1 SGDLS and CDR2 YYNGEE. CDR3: CASSVDPGGTGNTIYF. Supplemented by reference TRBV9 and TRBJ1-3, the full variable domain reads DSGVTQTPKHLITATGQRVTLRCSPRSGDLSVYWYQQSLDQGLQFLIQYYNGEERAKGNILERFSAQQFPDLHSELNLSSLELGDSALYFCASSVDPGGTGNTIYFGEGSWLTVV.

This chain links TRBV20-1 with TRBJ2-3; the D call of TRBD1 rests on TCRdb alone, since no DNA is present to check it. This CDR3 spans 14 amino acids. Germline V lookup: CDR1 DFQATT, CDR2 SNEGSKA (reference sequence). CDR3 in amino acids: CSATNRVGTDTQYF.

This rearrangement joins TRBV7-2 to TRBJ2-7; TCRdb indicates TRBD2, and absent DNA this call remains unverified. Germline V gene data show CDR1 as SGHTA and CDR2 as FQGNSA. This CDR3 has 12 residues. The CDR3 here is CASSSGLAGAYF. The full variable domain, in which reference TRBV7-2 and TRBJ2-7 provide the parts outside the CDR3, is GAGVSQSPSNKVTEKGKDVELRCDPISGHTALYWYRQSLGQGLEFLIYFQGNSAPDKSGLPSDRFSAERTGGSVSTLTIQRTQQEDSAVYLCASSSGLAGAYFGPGTRLTVT.

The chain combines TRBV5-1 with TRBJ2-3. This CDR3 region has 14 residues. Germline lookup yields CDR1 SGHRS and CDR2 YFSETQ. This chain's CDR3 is CASSLGSYTDTQYF.

The CDR3 sequence is CASSQGGRGLGGIQYF. This chain uses TRBV3-1 with TRBJ2-4; the D gene TCRdb calls, TRBD2, cannot be checked with no DNA. The length of the CDR3 is 16 residues. Germline V CDR1 and CDR2: LGHDT, YNNKEL (reference sequence).

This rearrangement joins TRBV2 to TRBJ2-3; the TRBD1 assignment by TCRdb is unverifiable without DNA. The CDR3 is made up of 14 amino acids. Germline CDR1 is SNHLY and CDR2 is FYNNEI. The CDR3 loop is CASSLQGARGTQYF.

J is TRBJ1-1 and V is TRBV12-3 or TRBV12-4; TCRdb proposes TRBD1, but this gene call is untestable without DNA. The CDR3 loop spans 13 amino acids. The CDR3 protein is CASTPQENTEAFF.

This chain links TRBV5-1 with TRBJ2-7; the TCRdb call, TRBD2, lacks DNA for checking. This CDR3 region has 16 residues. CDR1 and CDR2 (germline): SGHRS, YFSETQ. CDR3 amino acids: CASSSLAGGGSYEQYF.

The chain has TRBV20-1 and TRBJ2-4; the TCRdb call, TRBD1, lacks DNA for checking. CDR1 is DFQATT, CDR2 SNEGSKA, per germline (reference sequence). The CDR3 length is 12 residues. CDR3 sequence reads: CSARAQGFLQYF.

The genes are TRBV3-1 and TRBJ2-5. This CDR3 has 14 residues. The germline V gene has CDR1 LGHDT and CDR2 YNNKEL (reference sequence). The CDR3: CASSQATTFETQYF.

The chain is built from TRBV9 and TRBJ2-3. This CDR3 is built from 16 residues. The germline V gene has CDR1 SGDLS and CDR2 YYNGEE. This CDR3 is CASSVGADIFTDTQYF.